This passage covers 21 T cell receptor beta chains from one sample sequenced in a study of cytomegalovirus exposure and HLA in healthy donors. PCR was performed using 60 Vbeta and 13 Jbeta primers. TCRdb's table, derived via immunoSEQ multiplex PCR, lists solely in-frame clones and lacks some. The sample yields fewer than 200,000 clones, roughly four fifths seen once. What was sequenced was PBMCs. The receptors here all came from a man aged 45 to 65 in good health and CMV-seropositive.

The chain is built from TRBV7-9 and TRBJ1-1; 8 nucleotides align to TRBD1. The CDR3 extends over 15 amino acids. CDR1 is SEHNR and CDR2 is FQNEAQ in the germline V gene (reference sequence). The junction had 9 bases not matched to a gene; V was cut back by 3 bases and J by 6 bases. The CDR3 DNA reads TGTGCCAGCAGCTTCCCGACAGGGGAGGACCCTGAAGCTTTCTTT. It codes for CASSFPTGEDPEAFF.

V gene TRBV5-1 combines with J gene TRBJ1-3; TRBD1 aligns across 8 bases. Germline CDR1 reads SGHRS; CDR2 reads YFSETQ. This CDR3 is built from 17 residues. Trimming at V came to 1 base and at J to 3 bases, leaving 9 bases not matched to a gene. The DNA for the CDR3 is TGCGCCAGCAGCTTGTCGGGGGGACAGGTGATTGGAAACACCATATATTTT. This gives the protein CASSLSGGQVIGNTIYF.

V usage is TRBV5-1 and J usage is TRBJ1-2, with 7 bases that match TRBD1. Per the germline V gene, CDR1 is SGHRS and CDR2 is YFSETQ. V gave up 0 bases and J gave up 7 bases; unmatched junction bases: 3. This CDR3 has 13 amino acids. CDR3 DNA: TGCGCCAGCAGCTTGGACAGGGGCCGTGGCTACACCTTC. This gives the protein CASSLDRGRGYTF.

This chain joins TRBV19 and TRBJ1-5; the match to TRBD1 covers 7 bases. From germline, CDR1 is LNHDA and CDR2 SQIVND (reference sequence). The CDR3 runs 15 residues. Germline trimming cut 4 bases from V and 4 bases from J; bases unmatched to any gene: 7. The CDR3 here is CASSTGGQPNQPQHF. DNA for the CDR3: TGTGCCAGTAGTACAGGGGGACAGCCAAATCAGCCCCAGCATTTT.

The chain combines TRBV4-2 with TRBJ1-2; D is unresolved. The V end was cut by 4 bases, the J end by 3 bases, with 6 bases between. CDR3 size: 12 residues. Germline V gene data show CDR1 as LGHNA and CDR2 as YNFKEQ. The CDR3 DNA follows: TGTGCCAGCAGCCGAGACGACTATGGCTACACCTTC. Protein product: CASSRDDYGYTF.

This chain joins TRBV5-8 and TRBJ2-5, with 8 bases matching TRBD1. Germline V gives CDR1 SGHTS, CDR2 YDEGEE. V shed 1 base and J 4 bases; nucleotides not matched to a gene: 9. The CDR3 spans 16 residues. The CDR3: CASSLTGQAWVETQYF. The CDR3 region has the DNA TGTGCCAGCAGCTTGACGGGACAGGCCTGGGTAGAGACCCAGTACTTC.

V and J are TRBV29-1 and TRBJ1-1; D perhaps matches TRBD1 (5 bases). The CDR3 is 14 residues long. Trimming removed 4 bases from V and 4 bases from J, with 16 bases in between. Germline V gene sequence: CDR1 SQVTM, CDR2 ANQGSEA. The DNA of the CDR3 is TGCAGCGTTGTCTTAGGCAGGGAAGGCACTGAAGCTTTCTTT. Its translation: CSVVLGREGTEAFF. Drawing the rest from reference TRBV29-1 and TRBJ1-1, the complete variable domain is SAVISQKPSRDICQRGTSLTIQCQVDSQVTMMFWYRQQPGQSLTLIATANQGSEATYESGFVIDKFPISRPNLTFSTLTVSNMSPEDSSIYLCSVVLGREGTEAFFGQGTRLTVV.

This sequence joins TRBV15 and TRBJ1-2; possibly TRBD1 for D (5 bases). Trimming took 0 bases from V and 8 from J, leaving 10 bases between them. Germline V gives CDR1 LNHNV, CDR2 YYDKDF (reference sequence). The CDR3 length is 13 residues. The CDR3 bases are TGTGCCACCAGCAGAGAAAGGGGAACGGGCTACACCTTC. Its translation: CATSRERGTGYTF. The full variable domain, its missing parts supplied by reference TRBV15 and TRBJ1-2, is DAMVIQNPRYQVTQFGKPVTLSCSQTLNHNVMYWYQQKSSQAPKLLFHYYDKDFNNEADTPDNFQSRRPNTSFCFLDIRSPGLGDTAMYLCATSRERGTGYTFGSGTRLTVV.

In this sample, this clone turned up many times. The gene calls are TRBV15 and TRBJ2-7; 11 bases map to TRBD2. Germline assignment: CDR1 LNHNV and CDR2 YYDKDF (reference sequence). This CDR3 is 14 amino acids long. The junction had 2 bases not matched to a gene; V was cut back by 4 bases and J by 3 bases. DNA of the CDR3: TGTGCCACCAGCACTCTAGCGGGAGGCTACGAGCAGTACTTC. Translating it yields CATSTLAGGYEQYF.

The chain combines TRBV5-1 with TRBJ2-6; 9 bases are shared with TRBD1. The germline V gene has CDR1 SGHRS and CDR2 YFSETQ. CDR3 length: 19 residues. The junction had 13 bases not matched to a gene; V was cut back by 4 bases and J by 2 bases. The CDR3 DNA reads as TGCGCCAGCAGCCCGCTCCCCCAACAGGGGGCGGCTGGGGCCAACGTCCTGACTTTC. Protein sequence: CASSPLPQQGAAGANVLTF.

The chain combines TRBV9 with TRBJ2-1, with TRBD1 identical over 7 bases. The junction had 6 bases not matched to a gene; V was cut back by 4 bases and J by 8 bases. The germline CDR1 and CDR2 sequences are SGDLS and YYNGEE. The CDR3 length is 13 residues. CDR3 sequence: CASSPGDSDEQFF. In DNA, the CDR3 is TGTGCCAGCAGCCCAGGGGACAGCGATGAGCAGTTCTTC.

V gene TRBV7-2 combines with J gene TRBJ2-1, with 7 bases fitting TRBD1. V was pared by 4 bases and J by 7 bases, with 13 bases of the junction left unmatched. The CDR3 consists of 16 residues. Germline V gives CDR1 SGHTA, CDR2 FQGNSA. CDR3 DNA: TGTGCCAGCAGCTACTGGGACAGTCTGGCGGGTAATGAGCAGTTCTTC. Translated: CASSYWDSLAGNEQFF.

The J gene is TRBJ2-5, the V gene TRBV7-2; 14 bases are a match to TRBD2. J was trimmed by 10 bases and V by 4 bases; bases with no gene match: 5. This CDR3 is 14 amino acids long. CDR1 and CDR2 (germline): SGHTA, FQGNSA. The CDR3 bases are TGTGCCAGCAGCTCAGCCGGGACTAGCGGGAGCCAGTACTTC. Translated, it gives CASSSAGTSGSQYF.

This clone was found a few times. This sequence joins TRBV7-3 and TRBJ2-1; 9 bases match TRBD2. J gave up 3 bases and V 8 bases, and 17 bases lay outside the gene matches. The germline CDR1 and CDR2 sequences are SGHTA and FQGTGA. CDR3 length: 18 residues. This CDR3 is CASDAIGPTSGLYNEQFF. In nucleotides, the CDR3 is TGTGCCAGCGACGCAATAGGCCCGACTAGCGGACTCTACAATGAGCAGTTCTTC.

There are a few counts of this clone. This rearrangement joins TRBV5-1 to TRBJ2-7, with 7 positions matching TRBD1. Germline CDR1 SGHRS, CDR2 YFSETQ. V was pared by 4 bases and J by 6 bases, with 7 bases of the junction left unmatched. CDR3 length equals 13 residues. The DNA of the CDR3 is TGCGCCAGCAGCGACAGGGATCGATCCGAGCAGTACTTC. Translated: CASSDRDRSEQYF.

The V and J genes are TRBV5-1 and TRBJ1-2, with TRBD1 identical over 7 bases. The V and J ends lost 3 bases and 4 bases, in that order; junction bases with no gene match: 9. The CDR3 loop spans 15 amino acids. Germline assignment: CDR1 SGHRS and CDR2 YFSETQ. The CDR3: CASSWGATGSYGYTF. CDR3 DNA: TGCGCCAGCAGCTGGGGAGCGACAGGGAGCTATGGCTACACCTTC. Filled out from reference TRBV5-1 and TRBJ1-2, the complete variable domain reads KAGVTQTPRYLIKTRGQQVTLSCSPISGHRSVSWYQQTPGQGLQFLFEYFSETQRNKGNFPGRFSGRQFSNSRSEMNVSTLELGDSALYLCASSWGATGSYGYTFGSGTRLTVV.

The chain uses TRBV29-1 and TRBJ2-7; D is unresolved. The germline V gene encodes CDR1 SQVTM and CDR2 ANQGSEA. The CDR3 consists of 12 residues. V shed 4 bases and J shed 0 bases, with 7 bases lying between them. The CDR3 region is CSVGLSSYEQYF. The CDR3 DNA is TGCAGCGTTGGTCTCAGCTCCTACGAGCAGTACTTC.

The chain joins TRBV4-3 to TRBJ1-3, with D possibly matching TRBD1 (5 bases). The germline V gene encodes CDR1 LGHNA and CDR2 YSLEER. The length of the CDR3 is 18 residues. V lost 0 bases to trimming and J lost 0 bases, with 15 bases between them. The CDR3 coding sequence is TGCGCCAGCAGCCAAGACCCCCCCAGGGCCTTCTCTGGAAACACCATATATTTT. Amino acid sequence: CASSQDPPRAFSGNTIYF.

The gene calls are TRBV29-1 and TRBJ1-2; the match to TRBD1 covers 7 bases. Trimming at V came to 7 bases and at J to 8 bases, leaving 13 bases not matched to a gene. Germline-derived CDR1 and CDR2 are SQVTM and ANQGSEA. The CDR3 runs 13 residues. CDR3 nucleotides: TGCAGCGCCCCCGGGCAGGGGGTAGGCGGCTACACCTTC. It specifies CSAPGQGVGGYTF.

V is TRBV5-1 and J is TRBJ1-2; 10 bases align to TRBD1. Germline V lookup: CDR1 SGHRS, CDR2 YFSETQ. This CDR3 spans 14 amino acids. The V segment lost 5 bases and the J segment 3 bases; nucleotides outside the gene matches: 4. Here the CDR3 DNA reads TGCGCCAGCAGTCCCGGGACAGGGGACTATGGCTACACCTTC. Translating it yields CASSPGTGDYGYTF.

The rearrangement joins TRBV5-1 to TRBJ2-7; TRBD2 matches at 10 bases. Germline values: CDR1 SGHRS, CDR2 YFSETQ. This CDR3 spans 15 amino acids. The J segment lost 5 bases and the V segment lost 1 base, leaving 6 bases of the junction unmatched. The CDR3 nucleotides read TGCGCCAGCAGCTTGAAACTAGCGGGATCAGACGAGCAGTACTTC. Its protein is CASSLKLAGSDEQYF.